These 8 T cell receptor beta chains were all obtained from the same sample, sequenced in a study of cytomegalovirus exposure and HLA in healthy donors. The PCR was carried out with 60 Vbeta primers and 13 Jbeta primers. The repertoire was sequenced with immunoSEQ multiplex PCR; TCRdb's copy has only in-frame clones and lacks some. The profile shows about 98,000 clones, about 81% of them singletons. The sequenced material came from PBMCs. The source is a man in his forties in good health and CMV-seronegative.

This clone was recorded only once. At one end, the junction sequence differs from germline, possibly due to a read error. The genes are TRBV7-9 and TRBJ1-1, with 9 bases aligning to TRBD1. This CDR3 region has 16 residues. The germline V gene has CDR1 SEHNR and CDR2 FQNEAQ (reference sequence). In DNA form, the CDR3 reads TGTTCCAGCAGCCCTAGTACGACAGGGGGTTTGGTTTCAGCTTTCTTT. This encodes CSSSPSTTGGLVSAFF.

The chain recombines TRBV7-8 with TRBJ2-1, with TRBD2 as a possible D gene (6 bases). Germline V gene lookup returns CDR1 SGHVS and CDR2 FQNEAQ. Trimming pared 1 base from V and 7 bases from J, leaving 11 bases between. This CDR3 contains 14 residues. The CDR3 sequence: CASSLVRDANEQFF. In DNA, the CDR3 is TGTGCCAGCAGCTTAGTGCGGGATGCGAATGAGCAGTTCTTC.

In this sample, this clone turned up a few times. J is TRBJ2-7 and V is TRBV5-5; D perhaps matches TRBD2 (5 bases). The germline gives CDR1 SGHKS, CDR2 YYEKEE (reference sequence). V shed 0 bases and J shed 0 bases, with 10 bases lying between them. There are 15 residues in the CDR3. CDR3 amino acids: CASSLGGGPSYEQYF. The CDR3 bases are TGTGCCAGCAGCTTGGGCGGCGGGCCCTCCTACGAGCAGTACTTC.

The chain has TRBV7-6 and TRBJ2-3; weak D call: TRBD2 (7 bases). The germline V gene encodes CDR1 SGHVS and CDR2 FNYEAQ. This CDR3 is built from 16 residues. V was pared by 7 bases and J by 2 bases, with 19 bases between. CDR3 residues: CASTPGGGGDTDTQYF. DNA for the CDR3: TGTGCCAGCACCCCGGGGGGAGGGGGAGACACAGATACGCAGTATTTT.

This clone was detected once. The V gene is TRBV2, the J gene TRBJ1-1; 12 bases match TRBD1. CDR1 and CDR2 from the germline V gene are SNHLY and FYNNEI. With V trimmed by 7 bases and J by 11 bases, 14 bases remained unmatched. The CDR3 is 15 amino acids. The CDR3, as DNA: TGTGCCAGCACCAGCGCCGGGACAGGGGGCGCAGCTGCTTTCTTT. Encoded protein: CASTSAGTGGAAAFF.

V is TRBV5-1 and J is TRBJ1-4, with 10 positions matching TRBD1. V shed 0 bases, J shed 3 bases, and the junction held 5 bases outside the gene matches. The CDR3 extends over 17 amino acids. Germline CDR1 reads SGHRS; CDR2 reads YFSETQ. CDR3 in DNA: TGCGCCAGCAGCTTGGGGGGACAGGGGAGTTCTAATGAAAAACTGTTTTTT. Its translation is CASSLGGQGSSNEKLFF. Combining the CDR3 with reference TRBV5-1 and TRBJ1-4 gives the whole variable domain KAGVTQTPRYLIKTRGQQVTLSCSPISGHRSVSWYQQTPGQGLQFLFEYFSETQRNKGNFPGRFSGRQFSNSRSEMNVSTLELGDSALYLCASSLGGQGSSNEKLFFGSGTQLSVL.

The rearrangement uses TRBV6-6 and TRBJ1-6; 10 bases fit TRBD1. V trimming: 2 bases; J trimming: 14 bases; junction bases outside the gene matches: 6. CDR1 and CDR2 (germline): MNHNY, SVGAGI (reference sequence). The CDR3 sequence is 14 residues long. CDR3 nucleotides: TGTGCCAGCAGTTACACGACAGGGGGCATCGCCCTCCACTTT. This codes for CASSYTTGGIALHF.

The V call is TRBV5-4, the J call TRBJ1-1; TRBD1 might be the D (6 bases). Trimming removed 4 bases from V and 1 base from J, with 8 bases in between. The CDR3 is 13 residues long. Germline assignment: CDR1 SGHNT and CDR2 YYREEE (reference sequence). The CDR3 nucleotides read TGTGCCAGCAGCCAAGGGGGGAACACTGAAGCTTTCTTT. Protein: CASSQGGNTEAFF.